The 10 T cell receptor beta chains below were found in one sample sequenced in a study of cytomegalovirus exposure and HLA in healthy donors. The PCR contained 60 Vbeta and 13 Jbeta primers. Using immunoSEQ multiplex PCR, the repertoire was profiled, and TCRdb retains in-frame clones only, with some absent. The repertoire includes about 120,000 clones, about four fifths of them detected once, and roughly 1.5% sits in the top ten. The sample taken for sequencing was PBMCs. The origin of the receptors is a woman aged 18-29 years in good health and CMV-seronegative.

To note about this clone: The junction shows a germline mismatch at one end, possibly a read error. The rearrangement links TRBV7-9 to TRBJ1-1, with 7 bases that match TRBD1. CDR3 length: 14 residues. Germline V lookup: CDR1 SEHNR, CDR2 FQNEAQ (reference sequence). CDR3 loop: CSSSQGQPNTEAFF. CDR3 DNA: TGTTCCAGCAGCCAGGGACAGCCGAACACTGAAGCTTTCTTT.

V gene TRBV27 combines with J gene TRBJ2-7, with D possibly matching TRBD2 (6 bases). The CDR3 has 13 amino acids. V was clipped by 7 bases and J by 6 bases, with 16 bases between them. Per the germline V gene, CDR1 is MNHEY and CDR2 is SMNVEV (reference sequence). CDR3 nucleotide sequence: TGTGCCAGCACCCCCCTAGGAGGGAGCGAGCAGTACTTC. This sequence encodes CASTPLGGSEQYF.

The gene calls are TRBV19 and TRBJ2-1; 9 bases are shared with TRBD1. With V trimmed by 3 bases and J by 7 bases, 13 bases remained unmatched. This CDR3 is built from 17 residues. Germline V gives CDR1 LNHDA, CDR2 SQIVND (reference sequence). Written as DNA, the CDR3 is TGTGCCAGTAGTATCAACCGTTACAGGGGGCCTAGGAATGAGCAGTTCTTC. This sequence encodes CASSINRYRGPRNEQFF.

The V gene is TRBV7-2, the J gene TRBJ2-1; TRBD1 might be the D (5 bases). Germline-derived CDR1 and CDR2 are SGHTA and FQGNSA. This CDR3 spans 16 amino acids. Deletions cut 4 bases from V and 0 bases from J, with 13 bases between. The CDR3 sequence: CASSSSTARSYNEQFF. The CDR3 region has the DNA TGTGCCAGCAGCTCCTCGACAGCCCGCTCCTACAATGAGCAGTTCTTC.

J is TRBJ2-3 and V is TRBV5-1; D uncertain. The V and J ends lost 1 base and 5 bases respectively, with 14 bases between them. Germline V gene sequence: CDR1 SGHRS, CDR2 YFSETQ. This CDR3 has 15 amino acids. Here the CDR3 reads CASSLNPPPGDTQYF. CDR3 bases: TGCGCCAGCAGCTTGAATCCGCCCCCGGGAGATACGCAGTATTTT.

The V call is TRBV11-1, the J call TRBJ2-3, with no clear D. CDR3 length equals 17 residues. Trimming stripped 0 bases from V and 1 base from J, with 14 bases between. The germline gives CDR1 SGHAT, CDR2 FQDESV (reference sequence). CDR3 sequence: CASSLALYNYRTDTQYF. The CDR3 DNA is TGTGCCAGCAGCTTAGCGTTATACAATTATCGCACAGATACGCAGTATTTT. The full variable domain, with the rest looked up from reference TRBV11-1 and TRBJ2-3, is EAEVAQSPRYKITEKSQAVAFWCDPISGHATLYWYRQILGQGPELLVQFQDESVVDDSQLPKDRFSAERLKGVDSTLKIQPAELGDSAMYLCASSLALYNYRTDTQYFGPGTRLTVL.

Here the CDR3 DNA reads TGCGCCAGCAGTATCACGGCAGGGGCGAAGAACTATGGCTACACCTTC. Translation gives CASSITAGAKNYGYTF. The rearrangement uses TRBV5-1 and TRBJ1-2, with D perhaps TRBD1 (6 bases). In germline, CDR1 is SGHRS, CDR2 YFSETQ. V dropped 5 bases and J dropped 2 bases, with 19 bases sitting between them. The CDR3 runs 16 residues.

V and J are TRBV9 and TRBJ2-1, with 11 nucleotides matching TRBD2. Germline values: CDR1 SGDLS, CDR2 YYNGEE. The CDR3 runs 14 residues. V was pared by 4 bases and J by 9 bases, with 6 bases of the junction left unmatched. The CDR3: CASSLSGGAGEQFF. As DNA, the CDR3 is TGTGCCAGCAGCCTTAGCGGGGGGGCGGGTGAGCAGTTCTTC.

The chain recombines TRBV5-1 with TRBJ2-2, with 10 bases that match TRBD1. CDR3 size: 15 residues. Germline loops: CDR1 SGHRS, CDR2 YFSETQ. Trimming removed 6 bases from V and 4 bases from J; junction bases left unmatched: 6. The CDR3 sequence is CASMDRGSVTGELFF. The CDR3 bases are TGCGCCAGCATGGACAGGGGGAGCGTCACCGGGGAGCTGTTTTTT.

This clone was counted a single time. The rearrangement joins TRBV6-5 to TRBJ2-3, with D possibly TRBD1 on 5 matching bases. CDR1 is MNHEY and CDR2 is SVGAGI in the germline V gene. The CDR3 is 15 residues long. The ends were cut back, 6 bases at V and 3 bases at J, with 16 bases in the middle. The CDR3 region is CASSPWQGSTDTQYF. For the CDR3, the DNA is TGTGCCAGCAGCCCGTGGCAGGGAAGTACAGATACGCAGTATTTT.